The rows below give T cell receptor beta chains drawn from one sample of a study of OX40 agonist ivuxolimab in advanced cancers. The protocol was immunoSEQ multiplex PCR, while the TCRdb copy is restricted to in-frame clones and leaves out a portion. The repertoire has around 19,000 clones, roughly 80% of them found once; the top ten carry 50% to 60%. The sample consisted of CD4+ or CD8+ T cells sorted from blood, taken in a trial of the OX40 agonist ivuxolimab. All receptors derive from an adult with an advanced solid tumor such as melanoma, head and neck, liver or kidney cancer. CDR3s include the opening cysteine and the closing phenylalanine or tryptophan. Each record gives: D gene, J gene, V gene, clone size, CDR3 DNA, CDR3 protein. The D gene is left open where the match is weak. Expanded clones get a size class; other rows say once, few or many, or leave the size out.

NA TRBJ2-2 TRBV30 NA TGTGCCTGGGCGCTATATCCTTCGAGGACAGCGAACACCGGGGAGCTGTTTTTT CAWALYPSRTANTGELFF
NA TRBJ2-7 TRBV7-8 NA TGTGCCAGCAGCTTAGATAATAGTGGGGGGTACGAGCAGTACTTC CASSLDNSGGYEQYF
NA TRBJ2-3 TRBV5-6 NA TGTGCCAGCAGCTTGGCCACAGAACTAGCCCCCCAGGTGGATACGCAGTATTTT CASSLATELAPQVDTQYF
NA TRBJ2-2 TRBV19 NA TGTGCCAGTAGATCGGGGCTAGGGAACACCGGGGAGCTGTTTTTT CASRSGLGNTGELFF
NA TRBJ1-2 TRBV2 few TGTGCCAGCAGTCCGAGTGGGGGGACCGCCTATGGCTACACCTTC CASSPSGGTAYGYTF
NA TRBJ2-1 TRBV7-9 NA TGTGCCAGCAGCCCCAAGGGTCCCCAGGACTACAATGAGCAGTTCTTC CASSPKGPQDYNEQFF
NA TRBJ2-5 TRBV5-4 NA TGTGCCAGCAGCAGAATTGCAGCCACGGGAGAGACCCAGTACTTC CASSRIAATGETQYF
NA TRBJ2-2 TRBV6-1 few TGTGCCAGCTGGCAGAACACCGGGGAGCTGTTTTTT CASWQNTGELFF
NA TRBJ1-1 TRBV9 NA TGTGCCAGCAGCCTCTCGGGAGCGGGTTGGACTGAAGCTTTCTTT CASSLSGAGWTEAFF
NA TRBJ2-7 TRBV28 NA TGTGCCAGCAGTCCCTTACAGCTTACCTACGAGCAGTACTTC CASSPLQLTYEQYF
NA TRBJ2-1 TRBV4-3 NA TGCGCCAGCAGCCAAGAAGGGGATCCTTACAATGAGCAGTTCTTC CASSQEGDPYNEQFF
TRBD1 TRBJ1-2 TRBV28 NA TGTGCCAGCAGTTTAGGACAGGGGGCTGGGTACTATGGCTACACCTTC CASSLGQGAGYYGYTF
NA TRBJ2-1 TRBV4-3 NA TGCGCCAGCAGCCAAGACAGAAAGACTAGTAGCAATGAGCAGTTCTTC CASSQDRKTSSNEQFF
NA TRBJ1-2 TRBV28 NA TGTGCCAGCAGCCCCGACAGAAACTATGGCTACACCTTC CASSPDRNYGYTF
NA TRBJ1-1 TRBV2 once TGTGCCAGCAGCCCCTGGACACTTAACACTGAAGCTTTCTTT CASSPWTLNTEAFF
NA TRBJ1-1 TRBV9 few TGTGCCAGCAGCGTGGCCCAGACTGAAGCTTTCTTT CASSVAQTEAFF
NA TRBJ1-5 TRBV15 NA TGTGCCACCAGCAGAGATCAGGGTTTAGGTCAGCCCCAGCATTTT CATSRDQGLGQPQHF
NA TRBJ2-5 TRBV9 NA TGTGCCAGCAGCGGGGGACACAACCAAGAGACCCAGTACTTC CASSGGHNQETQYF
TRBD1 TRBJ1-2 TRBV7-9 NA TGTGCCAGCAGCTTAGGACAGGGGAAATATGGCTACACCTTC CASSLGQGKYGYTF
TRBD1 TRBJ2-7 TRBV19 NA TGTGCCAGTAGCGCCGGGACAGGAAACTACGAGCAGTACTTC CASSAGTGNYEQYF
TRBD1 TRBJ1-1 TRBV20-1 few TGCAGTGCCGAAGACAGGGTTTCTGCTTTCTTT CSAEDRVSAFF
NA TRBJ1-6 TRBV4-1 NA TGCGCCAGCAGCCAAGAAGCGACAGACAGCTCCTATAATTCACCCCTCCACTTT CASSQEATDSSYNSPLHF
NA TRBJ1-5 TRBV19 NA TGTGCCAGTAGTATGCGAGACACTAGCAATCAGCCCCAGCATTTT CASSMRDTSNQPQHF
TRBD2 TRBJ2-5 TRBV11-2 NA TGTGCCAGCAGCCCGGGACTAGCGAAAGAGACCCAGTACTTC CASSPGLAKETQYF
TRBD1 TRBJ1-2 TRBV5-1 once TGCGCCAGCAGCTTGGGTTGGGGACAGGCCCGTCTGGAAGATGGCTACACCTTC CASSLGWGQARLEDGYTF
NA TRBJ1-2 TRBV29-1 once TGCAGCGTTGAAGACCACAGGGTCCATAACTATGGCTACACCTTC CSVEDHRVHNYGYTF
NA TRBJ2-7 TRBV27 once TGTGCCAGCAGTTTATCGCCTAGCGCAACCTACGAGCAGTACTTC CASSLSPSATYEQYF
NA TRBJ2-3 TRBV21-1 NA TGTGCCAGCAGCAAAGAGAGGACCGAGATTCCAGATACGCAGTATTTT CASSKERTEIPDTQYF
NA TRBJ2-3 TRBV30 few TGTGCCTGGACGGGTGCACGGGCCTCTAGCACAGATACGCAGTATTTT CAWTGARASSTDTQYF
NA TRBJ2-7 TRBV23-1 NA TGCGCCAGCAGTCAATCAGCCGGACACTTCTACGAGCAGTACTTC CASSQSAGHFYEQYF
NA TRBJ1-4 TRBV21-1 NA TGTGCCACCCAGCCGGGGACAGGCGGGGATAGACATGAAAAACTGTTTTTT CATQPGTGGDRHEKLFF
TRBD1 TRBJ1-4 TRBV9 NA TGTGCCAGCAGCGTAGCCGGGACAGGGGGTGAAAAACTGTTTTTT CASSVAGTGGEKLFF
TRBD1 TRBJ1-1 TRBV5-1 NA TGCGCCAGCAGCTTGGGCAGGGGGTCTGAAGCTTTCTTT CASSLGRGSEAFF
NA TRBJ1-2 TRBV4-1 NA TGCGCCAGCAGCCAAGATTCTTCCCTCTATGGCTACACCTTC CASSQDSSLYGYTF
TRBD1 TRBJ2-7 TRBV9 NA TGTGCCAGCAGCTCGGGACAGGGGGGATACTACGAGCAGTACTTC CASSSGQGGYYEQYF
NA TRBJ2-1 TRBV10-2 NA TGCGCCAGCAGTGAGTACACTAATGAGCAGTTCTTC CASSEYTNEQFF
TRBD1 TRBJ1-2 TRBV4-1 NA TGCGCCAGCAGCCAAGATGCAGGGGGGTTTTACGGCTACACCTTC CASSQDAGGFYGYTF
NA TRBJ2-7 TRBV6-1 NA TGTGCCAGCAGTGCCCCCATCCTCGAGCAGTACTTC CASSAPILEQYF
NA TRBJ1-1 TRBV6-6 NA TGTGCCAGCAGTTACACTGGGAACACTGAAGCTTTCTTT CASSYTGNTEAFF
TRBD2 TRBJ2-1 TRBV7-7 NA TGTGCTAGCAGCAGGTGGACTAGCGGCGATGAGCAGTTCTTC CASSRWTSGDEQFF
NA TRBJ1-5 TRBV2 NA TGTGCCAGCAGTGAAGTCTCCGCCAATCAGCCCCAGCATTTT CASSEVSANQPQHF
NA TRBJ2-7 TRBV4-1 NA TGCGCCAGCAGCCAAGAGGACCAACAGGGCTACGAGCAGTACTTC CASSQEDQQGYEQYF
NA TRBJ2-2 TRBV6-1 NA TGTGCCAGCAGTGTGGCGAGAGCCACGAACACCGGGGAGCTGTTTTTT CASSVARATNTGELFF
NA TRBJ1-1 TRBV9 few TGTGCCAGCAGTGCTGGGGGGGCGGATAAAGCTTTCTTT CASSAGGADKAFF
TRBD1 TRBJ2-3 TRBV27 NA TGTGCCAGCAGTTCATATCCGGGACAGGCAGATACGCAGTATTTT CASSSYPGQADTQYF
TRBD1 TRBJ1-2 TRBV6-5 few TGTGCCAGCAGTTCCGGGACAGACTATGGCTACACCTTC CASSSGTDYGYTF
NA TRBJ2-1 TRBV19 once TGTGCCAGTAGTCCGACTCTTTACAATGAGCAGTTCTTC CASSPTLYNEQFF
NA TRBJ2-5 TRBV27 NA TGTGCCAGCAGTTTAACCTACCAAGAGACCCAGTACTTC CASSLTYQETQYF
TRBD1 TRBJ1-1 TRBV6-5 NA TGTGCCAGCAGTTGGAGGGGGCGGACTGAAGCTTTCTTT CASSWRGRTEAFF
NA TRBJ1-4 TRBV19 NA TGTGCCAGTAAGGGGGAAAAACTGTTTTTT CASKGEKLFF
NA TRBJ2-1 TRBV2 once TGTGCCATTGCTAGCGCCAATGAGCAGTTCTTC CAIASANEQFF
TRBD2 TRBJ2-1 TRBV7-6 NA TGTGCCAGCAGCTTAATAGCGGGAGGCCCCTACAATGAGCAGTTCTTC CASSLIAGGPYNEQFF
NA TRBJ1-6 TRBV2 NA TGTGCCAGCAGCCCCCGGGACCCCGAATCGACCCTCCACTTT CASSPRDPESTLHF
NA TRBJ2-7 TRBV9 NA TGTGCCAGCAGCGCAGACAGCTACGAGCAGTACTTC CASSADSYEQYF
TRBD2 TRBJ2-7 TRBV9 NA TGTGCCAGCAGCGTCGGCGGGAGGGCCGGGGAGCAGTACTTC CASSVGGRAGEQYF
NA TRBJ2-7 TRBV11-2 NA TGTGCCAGCAGCCCCGCCTACGAGCAGTACTTC CASSPAYEQYF
NA TRBJ1-1 TRBV10-2 NA TGCGCCAGCAGTGATCAGGGAAGTAGCAACACTGAAGCTTTCTTT CASSDQGSSNTEAFF
TRBD1 TRBJ2-7 TRBV7-2 NA TGTGCCAGCAGCGAGTTCGAAAGCCCCGGGACAGAATACGAGCAGTACTTC CASSEFESPGTEYEQYF
NA TRBJ2-2 TRBV6-5 NA TGTGCCAGCAGTTATGGAGACACCGGGGAGCTGTTTTTT CASSYGDTGELFF